This T cell receptor beta chain was sequenced in a study of blood T cell repertoires in COVID-19. Overall study: Acute and convalescent COVID-19 samples came from the United States, Italy and Spain.

By share, this clone ranks as medium-sized. Germline assignment: CDR1 SNHLY and CDR2 FYNNEI. CDR3 size: 13 residues. The germline V and J ends were trimmed by 5 bases and 2 bases, with 9 bases remaining between them. Original analysis: Reference gene primer amplification gave nucleated cell count estimates. Sequencing was performed with immunoSEQ multiplex PCR; in TCRdb, only in-frame clones are kept and a portion is missing. V and J calls and clone size are as listed in that table; D and trimming were resolved from the DNA. The sample holds tens of thousands of clones; over 65% are singletons and the top ten take 8.8%.

The clonotype was recovered from a woman between 65 and 79 years old with acute or convalescent COVID-19. Material: peripheral blood. This rearrangement joins TRBV2 to TRBJ1-1; tentative D call: TRBD1 (5 bases). The CDR3 coding sequence is TGTGCCAGCAGTCGTAGGGGAAACACTGAAGCTTTCTTT. This encodes CASSRRGNTEAFF.